Below are 10 T cell receptor beta chains sequenced from a single sample in a study of cytomegalovirus exposure and HLA in healthy donors. The study ran its PCR with 60 Vbeta and 13 Jbeta primers. TCRdb keeps only in-frame clones here, not all; method: immunoSEQ multiplex PCR. The sample lists about 120,000 clones, over 60% occurring once. The specimen sequenced was PBMCs. These receptors originate from a woman aged 55-70 years in good health and CMV-seropositive.

The chain uses TRBV27 and TRBJ2-7, with D possibly matching TRBD1 (6 bases). Germline-derived CDR1 and CDR2 are MNHEY and SMNVEV (reference sequence). The V gene lost 5 bases and the J gene lost 3 bases, with 11 bases spanning the gap. The CDR3 spans 13 residues. The CDR3 sequence: CASSPDSSYEQYF. DNA for the CDR3: TGTGCCAGCAGTCCGGACAGCAGCTACGAGCAGTACTTC.

V is TRBV13 and J is TRBJ1-5; tentatively, D is TRBD1 (6 bases). The germline CDR1 and CDR2 sequences are PRHDT and FYEKMQ (reference sequence). The CDR3 is 14 amino acids. V lost 5 bases, J lost 5 bases, and 13 bases lay in between. CDR3 sequence: CASSQGTEDQPQHF. In nucleotides, the CDR3 is TGTGCCAGCAGCCAGGGGACGGAGGATCAGCCCCAGCATTTT.

This clone was recorded many times. This rearrangement joins TRBV6-6 to TRBJ2-1; unclear D gene. The CDR3 spans 14 residues. V gave up 7 bases and J gave up 6 bases, with 16 bases separating them. Germline CDR1 is MNHNY and CDR2 is SVGAGI (reference sequence). This CDR3 reads CASNERSSLNEQFF. In DNA, the CDR3 is TGTGCCAGCAATGAGCGTAGTAGCCTCAATGAGCAGTTCTTC.

This chain connects TRBV9 to TRBJ2-2; a possible D gene is TRBD1 (6 bases). Germline V gene lookup returns CDR1 SGDLS and CDR2 YYNGEE. CDR3 length: 15 residues. Trimming took off 0 bases at V and 6 bases at J, with 12 bases between the two ends. The CDR3 here is CASSVASGVAGELFF. The CDR3 DNA sequence: TGTGCCAGCAGCGTAGCTTCAGGGGTGGCCGGGGAGCTGTTTTTT.

The chain joins TRBV28 to TRBJ1-2, with D unclear. Germline V lookup: CDR1 MDHEN, CDR2 SYDVKM. Trimming shortened V by 10 bases and J by 8 bases, and 14 bases separated the two germline ends. The CDR3 contains 11 residues. The CDR3 sequence is CATSPGFGYTF. CDR3 DNA: TGTGCCACCTCGCCCGGTTTCGGCTACACCTTC.

This sequence joins TRBV7-3 and TRBJ2-3; maybe TRBD1 (6 bases). The CDR3 sequence is 13 residues long. Germline CDR1 reads SGHTA; CDR2 reads FQGTGA. Trimming took 3 bases from V and 9 from J, leaving 13 bases between them. In nucleotides, the CDR3 is TGTGCCAGCAGCTTCGAAGACAGGCAAACGCAGTATTTT. This gives the protein CASSFEDRQTQYF.

This clone was seen a handful of times. The rearrangement links TRBV4-2 to TRBJ2-1, with unresolved D. Trimming took 0 bases from V and 8 from J, leaving 17 bases between them. The germline gives CDR1 LGHNA, CDR2 YNFKEQ. The CDR3 has 16 residues. The CDR3 spells CASSQDLVLQWYEQFF. Here the CDR3 DNA reads TGTGCCAGCAGCCAAGACCTAGTACTTCAATGGTATGAGCAGTTCTTC.

The chain links TRBV7-9 to TRBJ2-2; D is uncertain. V dropped 4 bases and J dropped 3 bases, with 18 bases sitting between them. Germline V gives CDR1 SEHNR, CDR2 FQNEAQ (reference sequence). The CDR3 runs to 17 residues. The CDR3 region has the DNA TGTGCCAGCAGCTCACCACCGGGTATCACCTACACCGGGGAGCTGTTTTTT. This gives the protein CASSSPPGITYTGELFF.

Notes on this clone: A read error may produce the germline difference seen at one junction end. This chain uses TRBV7-9 with TRBJ1-1; 9 bases agree with TRBD1. The CDR3 is made up of 16 amino acids. Germline CDR1 and CDR2: SEHNR and FQNEAQ (reference sequence). The CDR3: CSSSYLTGGRNTEAFF. The DNA for the CDR3 is TGTTCCAGCAGCTATTTAACAGGGGGCAGGAACACTGAAGCTTTCTTT.

The rearrangement uses TRBV7-9 and TRBJ2-7; 7 nucleotides align to TRBD2. V lost 6 bases, J lost 5 bases, and 10 bases stayed unmatched. CDR3 size: 14 residues. Per the germline V gene, CDR1 is SEHNR and CDR2 is FQNEAQ (reference sequence). The DNA of the CDR3 is TGTGCCAGCAGGGCCCGGATGGGGGGGGACGAGCAGTACTTC. Its protein product is CASRARMGGDEQYF.